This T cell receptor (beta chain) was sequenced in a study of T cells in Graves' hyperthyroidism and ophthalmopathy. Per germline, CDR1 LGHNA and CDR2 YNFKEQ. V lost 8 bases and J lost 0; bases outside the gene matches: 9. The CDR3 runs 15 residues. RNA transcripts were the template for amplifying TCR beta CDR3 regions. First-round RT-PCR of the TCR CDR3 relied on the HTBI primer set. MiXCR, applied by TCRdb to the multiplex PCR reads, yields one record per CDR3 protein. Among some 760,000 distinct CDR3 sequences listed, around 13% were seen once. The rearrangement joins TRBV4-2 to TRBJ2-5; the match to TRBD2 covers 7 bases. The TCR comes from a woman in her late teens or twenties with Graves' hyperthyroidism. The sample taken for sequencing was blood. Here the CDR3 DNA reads TGTGCCAGCTGCCTATGGCGGGGGAACCAAGAGACCCAGTACTTC. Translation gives CASCLWRGNQETQYF.